The 30 T cell receptor beta chains in this list originate from one sample, sequenced in a study of cytomegalovirus exposure and HLA in healthy donors. A multiplex PCR was run with 60 Vbeta primers and 13 Jbeta primers. Sequenced by immunoSEQ multiplex PCR; TCRdb stores in-frame clones only, minus some. The sample consists of about 120,000 clones, about 78% of them appearing once. The specimen sequenced was PBMCs. The receptor source for this set is a woman in her forties in good health and CMV-seropositive.

This sequence joins TRBV4-1 and TRBJ2-1, with 8 bases lining up with TRBD2. CDR3 size: 16 residues. Per germline, CDR1 MGHRA and CDR2 YSYEKL. The V gene end was trimmed by 4 bases and the J gene end by 5 bases; junction bases not matched to a gene: 10. Written as DNA, the CDR3 is TGCGCCAGCAGCCTAATGCGGGGGGCCCCCCACAATGAGCAGTTCTTC. Encoded protein: CASSLMRGAPHNEQFF.

CDR3 DNA: TGTGCCAGCAGCGAGTCCGGGGCGGGGGACTACGAGCAGTACTTC. Translation gives CASSESGAGDYEQYF. The rearrangement uses TRBV9 and TRBJ2-7, with 7 bases fitting TRBD2. V trimming: 3 bases; J trimming: 3 bases; junction bases outside the gene matches: 9. The CDR3 is 15 residues long. CDR1 is SGDLS, CDR2 YYNGEE, per germline. Full variable domain (rest looked up from reference TRBV9 and TRBJ2-7): DSGVTQTPKHLITATGQRVTLRCSPRSGDLSVYWYQQSLDQGLQFLIQYYNGEERAKGNILERFSAQQFPDLHSELNLSSLELGDSALYFCASSESGAGDYEQYFGPGTRLTVT.

The CDR3 DNA sequence: TGTGCCAGCAGCAATGACAGGGGGTTGGAAAAACTGTTTTTT. It codes for CASSNDRGLEKLFF. V usage is TRBV27 and J usage is TRBJ1-4, with 9 bases lining up with TRBD1. The CDR3 runs to 14 residues. V shed 6 bases and J 8 bases; nucleotides not matched to a gene: 7. In germline, CDR1 is MNHEY, CDR2 SMNVEV (reference sequence).

The V and J genes are TRBV18 and TRBJ2-6, with D possibly being TRBD1 (6 bases). The germline V gene encodes CDR1 KGHSH and CDR2 LQKENI. The CDR3 length is 15 residues. With 3 bases removed from V and 4 bases from J, the gap between germline ends came to 10 bases. The CDR3 reads CASSPTGTGANVLTF. The CDR3 nucleotides are TGTGCCAGCTCACCTACAGGGACCGGGGCCAACGTCCTGACTTTC.

The chain has TRBV7-8 and TRBJ2-3; D might be TRBD2 (7 bases). Per germline, CDR1 SGHVS and CDR2 FQNEAQ. V was pared by 4 bases and J by 4 bases, with 27 bases between. The CDR3 contains 19 residues. CDR3: CASSSFLAIGPGGSDTQYF. CDR3 nucleotides: TGTGCCAGCAGCTCTTTCCTAGCGATCGGGCCGGGGGGCTCAGATACGCAGTATTTT.

The chain combines TRBV9 with TRBJ2-3, with TRBD2 as a possible D gene (6 bases). V lost 4 bases, J lost 6 bases, and 21 bases lay in between. This CDR3 spans 16 amino acids. The germline V gene has CDR1 SGDLS and CDR2 YYNGEE. DNA for the CDR3: TGTGCCAGCAGCCCCAGGGCGGGGATGCAAGGGGATACGCAGTATTTT. Amino acid sequence: CASSPRAGMQGDTQYF. The full variable domain, with the rest looked up from reference TRBV9 and TRBJ2-3, is DSGVTQTPKHLITATGQRVTLRCSPRSGDLSVYWYQQSLDQGLQFLIQYYNGEERAKGNILERFSAQQFPDLHSELNLSSLELGDSALYFCASSPRAGMQGDTQYFGPGTRLTVL.

Here the CDR3 reads CASRLDRHSTEAFF. CDR3 sequence (DNA): TGTGCCAGCAGATTAGACAGACATAGCACTGAAGCTTTCTTT. The chain is built from TRBV6-1 and TRBJ1-1; tentatively, D is TRBD1 (5 bases). The CDR3 extends over 14 amino acids. The germline V and J ends were trimmed by 6 bases and 4 bases, with 15 bases remaining between them. The germline gives CDR1 MNHNS, CDR2 SASEGT.

The V gene is TRBV25-1, the J gene TRBJ1-1, with D perhaps matching TRBD1 (5 bases). Germline loops: CDR1 MGHDK, CDR2 SYGVNS. The germline V and J ends were trimmed by 8 bases and 3 bases, with 13 bases remaining between them. The CDR3 runs 13 residues. The CDR3: CASARTSYTEAFF. In nucleotides, the CDR3 is TGTGCCAGCGCCCGGACAAGCTACACTGAAGCTTTCTTT.

This clone was picked up a small number of times. This chain connects TRBV5-1 to TRBJ1-5, with D possibly TRBD1 on 5 matching bases. With 3 bases removed from V and 3 bases from J, the gap between germline ends came to 13 bases. This CDR3 has 15 residues. Per the germline V gene, CDR1 is SGHRS and CDR2 is YFSETQ. The CDR3 region has the DNA TGCGCCAGCAGCTCGGATGACAGCTTCAATCAGCCCCAGCATTTT. Translation: CASSSDDSFNQPQHF.

This chain uses TRBV7-2 with TRBJ2-7; 9 nucleotides match TRBD2. With V trimmed by 0 bases and J by 9 bases, 9 bases remained unmatched. Germline loops: CDR1 SGHTA, CDR2 FQGNSA. The CDR3 is made up of 15 amino acids. The CDR3 sequence is CASSLAIAGELVQYF. CDR3 nucleotides: TGTGCCAGCAGCTTAGCGATAGCGGGGGAGTTGGTGCAGTACTTC.

The genes are TRBV7-8 and TRBJ1-5; no firm D call. Looked up from germline, CDR1 is SGHVS and CDR2 is FQNEAQ. This CDR3 region has 19 residues. Trimming shortened V by 5 bases and J by 2 bases, and 25 bases separated the two germline ends. In DNA, the CDR3 is TGTGCCAGCAGCAACCAAAAGGCGGGGATTAAGACCGGCAATCAGCCCCAGCATTTT. Its translation: CASSNQKAGIKTGNQPQHF. The full variable domain, completed using reference TRBV7-8 and TRBJ1-5, is GAGVSQSPRYKVAKRGQDVALRCDPISGHVSLFWYQQALGQGPEFLTYFQNEAQLDKSGLPSDRFFAERPEGSVSTLKIQRTQQEDSAVYLCASSNQKAGIKTGNQPQHFGDGTRLSIL.

The rearrangement links TRBV7-2 to TRBJ2-3, with D possibly being TRBD1 (6 bases). The germline CDR1 and CDR2 sequences are SGHTA and FQGNSA. The length of the CDR3 is 17 residues. V was trimmed by 3 bases and J by 4 bases, leaving 20 bases between them. CDR3: CASSFWLGRGRSDTQYF. The CDR3 DNA is TGTGCCAGCAGCTTTTGGCTCGGCAGGGGAAGATCAGATACGCAGTATTTT.

The chain employs TRBV27 and TRBJ1-2; the D gene is possibly TRBD1 (5 bases). The V gene lost 4 bases and the J gene lost 4 bases, with 7 bases spanning the gap. CDR3 length: 12 amino acids. Germline-derived CDR1 and CDR2 are MNHEY and SMNVEV (reference sequence). The CDR3 here is CASSSGSYGYTF. CDR3 DNA: TGTGCCAGCAGTTCAGGGTCCTATGGCTACACCTTC.

This clone was seen a handful of times. This chain joins TRBV7-9 and TRBJ1-1; D is ambiguous. This CDR3 has 13 amino acids. V lost 9 bases and J lost 1, with 12 bases in between. CDR1 is SEHNR, CDR2 FQNEAQ, per germline (reference sequence). As DNA, the CDR3 is TGTGCCAGTCTGCCGGGGAGGAACACTGAAGCTTTCTTT. Protein sequence: CASLPGRNTEAFF.

The rearrangement links TRBV5-1 to TRBJ1-1; TRBD1 matches at 11 bases. Germline V CDR1 and CDR2: SGHRS, YFSETQ. This CDR3 is 16 amino acids long. The J segment lost 0 bases and the V segment lost 4 bases, leaving 5 bases of the junction unmatched. The chain's CDR3 is CASSPRTGGVNTEAFF. In DNA form, the CDR3 reads TGCGCCAGCAGCCCACGGACAGGGGGCGTGAACACTGAAGCTTTCTTT.

V is TRBV7-9 and J is TRBJ2-3; D gene ambiguous. V gave up 5 bases and J gave up 2 bases, with 11 bases separating them. In germline, CDR1 is SEHNR, CDR2 FQNEAQ (reference sequence). This CDR3 has 14 amino acids. The chain's CDR3 is CASSHLQVTDTQYF. The CDR3 nucleotides read TGTGCCAGCAGCCATTTGCAGGTCACAGATACGCAGTATTTT.

This rearrangement joins TRBV6-5 to TRBJ2-2; no reliable D call. The CDR3 covers 14 residues. The germline V and J ends were trimmed by 7 bases and 5 bases, with 14 bases remaining between them. The germline CDR1 and CDR2 sequences are MNHEY and SVGAGI. The CDR3 sequence is CASIDLLRTGELFF. In DNA, the CDR3 is TGTGCCAGCATCGACTTGTTGAGGACCGGGGAGCTGTTTTTT.

This chain uses TRBV29-1 with TRBJ2-3, with TRBD1 matching over 8 bases. V shed 0 bases, J shed 2 bases, and the junction held 10 bases outside the gene matches. The CDR3 runs 17 residues. Germline CDR1 is SQVTM and CDR2 is ANQGSEA. In DNA form, the CDR3 reads TGCAGCGTTGAAGATTTGGGGACAGGCAGAGCCACAGATACGCAGTATTTT. It codes for CSVEDLGTGRATDTQYF.

This chain joins TRBV10-3 and TRBJ1-1; 10 bases line up with TRBD1. Germline loops: CDR1 ENHRY, CDR2 SYGVKD. The length of the CDR3 is 14 residues. V was pared by 6 bases and J by 0 bases, with 1 base of the junction left unmatched. For the CDR3, the DNA is TGTGCCATCAGGGGACAGGGGATGAACACTGAAGCTTTCTTT. Encoded protein: CAIRGQGMNTEAFF.

This clone was observed a few times. The CDR3 nucleotides read TGTGCCAGCAGCCGAACCTCTGCGGGCAACACTGAAGCTTTCTTT. Residues: CASSRTSAGNTEAFF. This chain uses TRBV5-6 with TRBJ1-1; D call uncertain. Trimming removed 4 bases from V and 2 bases from J, with 15 bases in between. Germline-derived CDR1 and CDR2 are SGHDT and YYEEEE. The CDR3 extends over 15 amino acids.

The chain combines TRBV5-4 with TRBJ1-6, with D maybe TRBD1 (6 bases). V dropped 3 bases and J dropped 5 bases, with 9 bases sitting between them. Germline V gene sequence: CDR1 SGHNT, CDR2 YYREEE (reference sequence). The CDR3 covers 14 residues. CDR3 in amino acids: CASSSGTHNSPLHF. The CDR3 nucleotides are TGTGCCAGCAGCTCCGGGACACATAATTCACCCCTCCACTTT.

The chain employs TRBV7-2 and TRBJ1-1, with D unresolved. The V end lost 8 bases, the J end lost 1 base, and 11 bases lay between the germline ends. The CDR3 runs 13 residues. From germline, CDR1 is SGHTA and CDR2 FQGNSA. Here the CDR3 DNA reads TGTGCCAGCGGCACCTCGGGGAACACTGAAGCTTTCTTT. Amino acid sequence: CASGTSGNTEAFF. Looking up the rest from reference TRBV7-2 and TRBJ1-1 gives the full variable domain: GAGVSQSPSNKVTEKGKDVELRCDPISGHTALYWYRQSLGQGLEFLIYFQGNSAPDKSGLPSDRFSAERTGGSVSTLTIQRTQQEDSAVYLCASGTSGNTEAFFGQGTRLTVV.

CDR3 loop: CSVVEGAGTEAFF. The CDR3 coding sequence is TGCAGCGTTGTTGAGGGGGCAGGCACTGAAGCTTTCTTT. The chain recombines TRBV29-1 with TRBJ1-1; 7 nucleotides align to TRBD1. Germline assignment: CDR1 SQVTM and CDR2 ANQGSEA. This CDR3 has 13 residues. The J segment lost 4 bases and the V segment lost 4 bases, leaving 6 bases of the junction unmatched.

The V and J genes are TRBV6-1 and TRBJ1-5; maybe TRBD1 (5 bases). Per germline, CDR1 MNHNS and CDR2 SASEGT. V lost 7 bases and J 0 bases, leaving 10 bases between the germline ends. This CDR3 comprises 14 residues. This CDR3 is CASTITGSNQPQHF. The CDR3 DNA reads TGTGCCAGCACCATTACAGGTAGCAATCAGCCCCAGCATTTT.

V gene TRBV5-1 combines with J gene TRBJ2-3; D unclear. This CDR3 region has 14 residues. Deletions cut 4 bases from V and 0 bases from J, with 9 bases between. The germline V gene has CDR1 SGHRS and CDR2 YFSETQ. CDR3 DNA sequence: TGCGCCAGCAGCCGCGCCGGGAGCACAGATACGCAGTATTTT. Amino acid sequence: CASSRAGSTDTQYF.

A remark on this clone: Within the sample, other DNA sequences also encode this same CDR3. The genes are TRBV5-1 and TRBJ2-7, with TRBD2 as a possible D gene (5 bases). Germline-derived CDR1 and CDR2 are SGHRS and YFSETQ. The CDR3 consists of 13 residues. Trimming cost V 2 bases and J 0 bases, with 6 bases left between them. The CDR3, as DNA: TGCGCCAGCAGCTTCGGACTCTCCTACGAGCAGTACTTC. This codes for CASSFGLSYEQYF.

This chain joins TRBV2 and TRBJ1-1; 7 nucleotides line up with TRBD1. Germline V gene data show CDR1 as SNHLY and CDR2 as FYNNEI. After removal of 6 bases from V and 5 bases from J, the junction contained 12 bases not matched to a gene. The CDR3 sequence is 15 residues long. Here the CDR3 reads CASRAGQTPGTEAFF. CDR3 bases: TGTGCCAGCAGGGCGGGACAGACCCCGGGAACTGAAGCTTTCTTT.

This CDR3 reads CASSLGSGWGNEQFF. The DNA of the CDR3 is TGTGCCAGCAGCTTGGGTAGCGGGTGGGGGAATGAGCAGTTCTTC. V is TRBV5-4 and J is TRBJ2-1, with TRBD2 identical over 7 bases. With 0 bases clipped from V and 7 bases from J, the junction kept 7 bases outside the gene matches. CDR1 is SGHNT, CDR2 YYREEE, per germline (reference sequence). The CDR3 consists of 15 residues.

The chain employs TRBV5-1 and TRBJ2-5; TRBD2 agrees at 10 bases. Germline CDR1 is SGHRS and CDR2 is YFSETQ. The CDR3 is 15 residues long. The V and J ends lost 7 bases and 0 bases, in that order; junction bases with no gene match: 6. CDR3 sequence: CASQIAGGNQETQYF. The DNA of the CDR3 is TGCGCCAGCCAGATAGCGGGGGGCAACCAAGAGACCCAGTACTTC.

The rearrangement uses TRBV6-1 and TRBJ2-6; 7 bases are shared with TRBD2. The germline gives CDR1 MNHNS, CDR2 SASEGT. CDR3 length: 20 residues. With V trimmed by 1 base and J by 0 bases, 12 bases remained unmatched. The CDR3 here is CASSEVPGVWGGSGANVLTF. In DNA form, the CDR3 reads TGTGCCAGCAGTGAAGTCCCGGGGGTCTGGGGGGGCTCTGGGGCCAACGTCCTGACTTTC.